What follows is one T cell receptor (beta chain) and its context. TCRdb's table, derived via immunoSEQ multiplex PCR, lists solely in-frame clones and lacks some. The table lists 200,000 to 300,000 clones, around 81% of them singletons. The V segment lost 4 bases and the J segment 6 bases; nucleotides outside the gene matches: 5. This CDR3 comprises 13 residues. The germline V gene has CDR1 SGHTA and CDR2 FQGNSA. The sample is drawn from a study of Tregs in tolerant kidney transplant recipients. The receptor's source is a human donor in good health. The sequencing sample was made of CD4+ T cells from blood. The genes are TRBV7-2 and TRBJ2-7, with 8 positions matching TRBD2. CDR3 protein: CASSYPGGSEQYF. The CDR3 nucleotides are TGTGCCAGCAGCTACCCGGGAGGGAGCGAGCAGTACTTC.